The clone carrying this T cell receptor (beta chain) was recorded once. Its antigen is as yet unknown. Relapse was seen in all patients after autologous stem cell transplantation, and brentuximab vedotin exposure was variable. The study recorded best responses of complete response, partial response or progressive disease. The data stem from a study of PD-1 blockade in classical Hodgkin lymphoma. Unmatched junction bases numbered 8, after V lost 3 bases and J lost 6 bases. Germline loops: CDR1 ENHRY, CDR2 SYGVKD. This CDR3 has 16 residues. The repertoire was sequenced with immunoSEQ multiplex PCR; TCRdb's copy has only in-frame clones and lacks some. The sample holds some 13,000 clones, approximately 86% seen once. General study points: CD4+ but not CD8+ TCR diversity rose significantly by C4D1.

V gene TRBV10-3 combines with J gene TRBJ1-6; TRBD1 matches 7 bases. The specimen comprised peripheral blood mononuclear cells (PBMCs), sampled at baseline. This receptor was obtained from a human donor with classical Hodgkin lymphoma. CDR3 sequence: CAISDPLGTVNSPLHF. CDR3 DNA sequence: TGTGCCATCAGTGACCCCCTAGGGACAGTTAATTCACCCCTCCACTTT.